A single sample is the source of the 23 T cell receptor beta chains below, sequenced in a study of regulatory T cells in long-lasting Graves disease. Time point here: newly diagnosed GD, antithyroid drugs for less than 3 months. Preparation of the TCR library used RNA extracted from PBMCs. Construction of TCR beta libraries relied on iRepertoire HTBI primers and on Arm-PCR targeting CDR3 regions. In TCRdb, the multiplex PCR reads were re-called with MiXCR into one record per CDR3 protein. The sample contains 200,000 to 250,000 distinct CDR3 sequences, 15% to 20% of which appear only once. These data also featured in a second study, about T cells in Graves' hyperthyroidism and ophthalmopathy.

This material consisted of peripheral blood mononuclear cells (PBMCs), taken at new diagnosis, from a patient treated with antithyroid drugs. These receptor sequences come from a woman in her twenties or thirties with Graves disease.

This clonotype occurred many times. CDR3: CASRYSRGDTDTQYF. In DNA, the CDR3 is TGTGCCAGCAGATACTCCAGGGGGGACACAGATACGCAGTATTTT. The gene calls are TRBV27 and TRBJ2-3; TRBD1 is a possible D gene (7 bases). Germline CDR1 is MNHEY and CDR2 is SMNVEV (reference sequence). The germline V and J ends were trimmed by 6 bases and 2 bases, with 15 bases remaining between them. The CDR3 covers 15 residues.

This clonotype came up many times. The rearrangement joins TRBV14 to TRBJ2-5, with D tentatively TRBD1 or TRBD2 (5 bases each). V lost 0 bases and J lost 5, with 19 bases in between. This CDR3 has 17 residues. Germline V gene lookup returns CDR1 SGHDN and CDR2 FVKESK. The CDR3 reads CASSQDRGRGTWETQYF. Here the CDR3 DNA reads TGTGCCAGCAGCCAAGATCGAGGACGGGGCACGTGGGAGACCCAGTACTTC.

In its sample, this clonotype was seen many times. The rearrangement joins TRBV5-4 to TRBJ1-2, with D possibly matching TRBD1 (6 bases). The CDR3 spans 14 residues. V dropped 0 bases and J dropped 6 bases, with 12 bases sitting between them. Germline V gene sequence: CDR1 SGHNT, CDR2 YYREEE (reference sequence). CDR3 nucleotide sequence: TGTGCCAGCAGCTTGGGCGAGGGGGTTGATGGCTACACCTTC. It specifies CASSLGEGVDGYTF.

V gene TRBV6-1 combines with J gene TRBJ2-3; 7 bases are a match to TRBD2. This CDR3 comprises 15 residues. The germline gives CDR1 MNHNS, CDR2 SASEGT. V was clipped by 3 bases and J by 3 bases; unmatched bases: 6. CDR3 region: CASSDWGGDTDTQYF. The DNA of the CDR3 is TGTGCCAGCAGTGATTGGGGAGGGGATACAGATACGCAGTATTTT.

The sample holds many counts of this clonotype. J is TRBJ1-5 and V is TRBV28, with 7 bases identical to TRBD1. The CDR3 is 16 amino acids. With V trimmed by 5 bases and J by 2 bases, 9 bases remained unmatched. The V gene's germline CDR1 is MDHEN and CDR2 SYDVKM. The CDR3 DNA follows: TGTGCCAGCAGTCCCTGGACAGGCTCGGGCAATCAGCCCCAGCATTTT. It yields the protein CASSPWTGSGNQPQHF.

This clonotype was seen many times. The rearrangement joins TRBV6-1 to TRBJ2-3; a possible D gene is TRBD2 (6 bases). CDR3 size: 16 residues. Germline-derived CDR1 and CDR2 are MNHNS and SASEGT. V lost 6 bases and J lost 6, with 22 bases in between. The CDR3 region is CASRDPGTRGMDTQYF. In DNA form, the CDR3 reads TGTGCCAGCAGAGACCCCGGGACTCGAGGGATGGATACGCAGTATTTT.

In this sample, this clonotype turned up many times. This chain uses TRBV19 with TRBJ1-2, with a possible D match to TRBD1 (5 bases). The CDR3 has 16 amino acids. Germline lookup yields CDR1 LNHDA and CDR2 SQIVND (reference sequence). Trimming pared 4 bases from V and 2 bases from J, leaving 17 bases between. This CDR3 is CASSTTGTHTNYGYTF. CDR3 sequence (DNA): TGTGCCAGTAGTACAACTGGGACGCACACCAACTATGGCTACACCTTC.

CDR3 sequence (DNA): TGTGCCAGCAGCTTAGGAGGACTAGCGGGAGTCGAGCAGTTCTTC. Translated, it gives CASSLGGLAGVEQFF. The chain carries TRBV7-2 and TRBJ2-1; 13 nucleotides match TRBD2. V was pared by 1 base and J by 10 bases, with 4 bases of the junction left unmatched. Germline assignment: CDR1 SGHTA and CDR2 FQGNSA. CDR3 length: 15 residues.

This clonotype showed up just a few times. The CDR3 is CASSQAPSGGADTQYF. CDR3 nucleotides: TGCGCCAGCAGCCAAGCTCCTAGCGGGGGGGCAGATACGCAGTATTTT. V and J are TRBV4-1 and TRBJ2-3, with 12 bases fitting TRBD2. Losses at the gene ends were 1 base for V and 4 bases for J; bases not matched to a gene: 3. In germline, CDR1 is MGHRA, CDR2 YSYEKL. The CDR3 covers 16 residues.

This clonotype occurred many times. The chain uses TRBV2 and TRBJ1-1, with a possible D match to TRBD1 (5 bases). The CDR3 is 14 amino acids. The germline V gene encodes CDR1 SNHLY and CDR2 FYNNEI. V was pared by 9 bases and J by 1 base, with 15 bases between. CDR3 coding DNA: TGTGCCAGGAACCTAGGGGCGGGGAACACTGAAGCTTTCTTT. Its protein product is CARNLGAGNTEAFF.

The gene calls are TRBV2 and TRBJ1-2; tentatively, D is TRBD1 (6 bases). In germline, CDR1 is SNHLY, CDR2 FYNNEI. V was cut by 6 bases and J by 7 bases, with 15 bases left in between. There are 13 residues in the CDR3. The CDR3 nucleotides read TGTGCCAGCAGGACCCAGGGGATCGGTGGCTACACCTTC. It encodes CASRTQGIGGYTF.

The chain is built from TRBV2 and TRBJ2-5; 8 bases line up with TRBD2. Germline assignment: CDR1 SNHLY and CDR2 FYNNEI. The junction had 13 bases not matched to a gene; V was cut back by 6 bases and J by 1 base. The CDR3 loop spans 17 amino acids. In nucleotides, the CDR3 is TGTGCCAGCAGCCAAGAGGTTAGCGGGGCGCTCCAAGAGACCCAGTACTTC. Its translation is CASSQEVSGALQETQYF.

This clonotype was observed a few times. CDR3 DNA: TGTGCCAGCAAAGACGGGAATAATGAAAAACTGTTTTTT. Residues: CASKDGNNEKLFF. The genes are TRBV27 and TRBJ1-4; D remains unclear. In germline, CDR1 is MNHEY, CDR2 SMNVEV (reference sequence). The CDR3 sequence is 13 residues long. The V gene lost 7 bases and the J gene lost 4 bases, with 10 bases spanning the gap.

Ten or more counts support this clonotype. The J gene is TRBJ1-2, the V gene TRBV29-1, with D hard to call. This CDR3 contains 14 residues. CDR1 SQVTM and CDR2 ANQGSEA come from the germline V gene. V was shortened by 0 bases and J by 2 bases, with 10 bases between the two germline ends. The chain's CDR3 is CSVEDRAVNYGYTF. The CDR3 region has the DNA TGCAGCGTTGAAGATCGGGCGGTGAACTATGGCTACACCTTC.

This clonotype was observed many times. The chain recombines TRBV3-1 with TRBJ1-6; D is possibly TRBD1 (5 bases). The CDR3 totals 13 residues. Trimming stripped 3 bases from V and 5 bases from J, with 5 bases between. Germline CDR1 LGHDT, CDR2 YNNKEL (reference sequence). DNA of the CDR3: TGTGCCAGCAGCCAGACAGATAATTCACCCCTCCACTTT. Protein: CASSQTDNSPLHF. Based on the CDR3 plus reference TRBV3-1 and TRBJ1-6, the full variable domain is DTAVSQTPKYLVTQMGNDKSIKCEQNLGHDTMYWYKQDSKKFLKIMFSYNNKELIINETVPNRFSPKSPDKAHLNLHINSLELGDSAVYFCASSQTDNSPLHFGNGTRLTVT.

This clonotype was seen repeatedly, ten times or more. The V gene is TRBV20-1, the J gene TRBJ2-4, with TRBD2 matching 9 bases. Germline CDR1 and CDR2: DFQATT and SNEGSKA (reference sequence). CDR3 length: 16 residues. The junction had 6 bases not matched to a gene; V was cut back by 3 bases and J by 0 bases. This chain's CDR3 is CSARGLAELAKNIQYF. In DNA, the CDR3 is TGCAGTGCTAGGGGACTAGCAGAACTAGCCAAAAACATTCAGTACTTC.

This clonotype has a count of ten or more. This chain joins TRBV27 and TRBJ1-5; a weak D match, TRBD1 (6 bases). Deletions cut 1 base from V and 5 bases from J, with 15 bases between. The CDR3 spans 16 residues. Germline lookup yields CDR1 MNHEY and CDR2 SMNVEV (reference sequence). The CDR3 coding sequence is TGTGCCAGCAGTTTATTGGCAGGGGTTAGGGATCAGCCCCAGCATTTT. It yields the protein CASSLLAGVRDQPQHF.

This clonotype was detected many times. The chain combines TRBV6-9 with TRBJ2-3; 10 bases are shared with TRBD1. With 3 bases clipped from V and 4 bases from J, the junction kept 4 bases outside the gene matches. Germline V gives CDR1 MNHGY, CDR2 SVAAGI. This CDR3 region has 15 residues. Here the CDR3 DNA reads TGTGCCAGCAGTTACACCGGACAGGGGGCAGATACGCAGTATTTT. This encodes CASSYTGQGADTQYF.

This clonotype was recorded many times. The chain recombines TRBV28 with TRBJ1-1; tentatively, D is TRBD1 (5 bases). From germline, CDR1 is MDHEN and CDR2 SYDVKM. The CDR3 covers 15 residues. V was pared by 3 bases and J by 4 bases, with 15 bases between. The CDR3 bases are TGTGCCAGCAGTTTTGGCTGGGGGTTGTTCACTGAAGCTTTCTTT. This sequence encodes CASSFGWGLFTEAFF.

This clonotype was picked up many times. The J gene is TRBJ2-5, the V gene TRBV7-2; 11 nucleotides agree with TRBD2. The CDR3 extends over 16 amino acids. The ends lost 4 bases at V and 5 bases at J; junction bases unmatched: 9. CDR1 and CDR2 (germline): SGHTA, FQGNSA. For the CDR3, the DNA is TGTGCCAGCAGCTCTACACTAGCGGGAGTTGGGGAGACCCAGTACTTC. Translation gives CASSSTLAGVGETQYF.

This clonotype was observed many times. The gene calls are TRBV9 and TRBJ2-1; 11 bases fit TRBD2. Germline V gene lookup returns CDR1 SGDLS and CDR2 YYNGEE. V was pared by 0 bases and J by 7 bases, with 0 bases of the junction left unmatched. This CDR3 is 14 amino acids long. The CDR3 DNA reads as TGTGCCAGCAGCGTAGGGACTAGCGGGAATGAGCAGTTCTTC. Its protein product is CASSVGTSGNEQFF.

Ten or more counts support this clonotype. The chain carries TRBV3-1 and TRBJ2-2; 9 positions agree with TRBD2. V dropped 4 bases and J dropped 5; count of bases not matched to a gene: 5. Germline assignment: CDR1 LGHDT and CDR2 YNNKEL (reference sequence). This CDR3 has 15 amino acids. This CDR3 reads CASSPSGGRTGELFF. The CDR3 region has the DNA TGTGCCAGCAGCCCGAGCGGGGGGAGAACCGGGGAGCTGTTTTTT.

This sequence joins TRBV6-1 and TRBJ1-1; 7 bases line up with TRBD1. The CDR3 totals 14 residues. Germline V lookup: CDR1 MNHNS, CDR2 SASEGT. V trimming: 7 bases; J trimming: 1 base; junction bases outside the gene matches: 6. The CDR3: CASIPGQRNTEAFF. The DNA for the CDR3 is TGTGCCAGCATTCCGGGACAGAGGAACACTGAAGCTTTCTTT.